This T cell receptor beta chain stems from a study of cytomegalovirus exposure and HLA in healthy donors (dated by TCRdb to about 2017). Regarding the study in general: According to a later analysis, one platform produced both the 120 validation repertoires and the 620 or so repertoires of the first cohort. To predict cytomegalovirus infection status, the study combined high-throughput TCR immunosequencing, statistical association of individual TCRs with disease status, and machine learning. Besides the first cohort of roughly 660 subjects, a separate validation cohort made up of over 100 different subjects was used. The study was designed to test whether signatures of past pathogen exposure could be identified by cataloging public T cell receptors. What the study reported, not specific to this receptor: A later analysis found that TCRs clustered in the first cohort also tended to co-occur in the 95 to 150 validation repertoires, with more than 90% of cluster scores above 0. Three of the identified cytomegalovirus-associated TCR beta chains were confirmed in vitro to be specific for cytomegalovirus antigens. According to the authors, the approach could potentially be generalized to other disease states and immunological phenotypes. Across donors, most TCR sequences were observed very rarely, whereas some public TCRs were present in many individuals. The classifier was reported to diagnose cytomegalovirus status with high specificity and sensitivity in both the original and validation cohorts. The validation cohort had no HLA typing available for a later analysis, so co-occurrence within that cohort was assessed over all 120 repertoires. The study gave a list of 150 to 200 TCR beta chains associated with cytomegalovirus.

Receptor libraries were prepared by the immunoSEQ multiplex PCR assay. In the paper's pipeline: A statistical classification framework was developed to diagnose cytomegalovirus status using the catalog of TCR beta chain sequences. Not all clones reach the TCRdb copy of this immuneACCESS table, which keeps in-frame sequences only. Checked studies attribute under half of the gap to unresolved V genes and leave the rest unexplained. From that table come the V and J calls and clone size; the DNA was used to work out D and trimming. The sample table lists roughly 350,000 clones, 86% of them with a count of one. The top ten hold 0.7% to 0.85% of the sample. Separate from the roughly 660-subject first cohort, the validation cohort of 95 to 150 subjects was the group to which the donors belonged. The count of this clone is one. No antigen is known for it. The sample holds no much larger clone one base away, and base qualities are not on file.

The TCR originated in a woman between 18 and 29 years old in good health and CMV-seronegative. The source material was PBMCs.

The base sequence is TGTGCCAGCTCACCAGGGCTGCAGCCCCAGCATTTT. Its translation is CASSPGLQPQHF. The V gene is TRBV18 and the J gene is TRBJ1-5; too little of a D gene remains to name it. The CDR3, from cysteine to phenylalanine, totals 12 residues. Only the CDR3 region is kept as DNA, spanning 36 bases read in frame from base 1. CDR1 KGHSH and CDR2 LQKENI were looked up in the germline V gene. The germline ends are 6 bases apart after V is trimmed by 2 bases and J by 7 bases.